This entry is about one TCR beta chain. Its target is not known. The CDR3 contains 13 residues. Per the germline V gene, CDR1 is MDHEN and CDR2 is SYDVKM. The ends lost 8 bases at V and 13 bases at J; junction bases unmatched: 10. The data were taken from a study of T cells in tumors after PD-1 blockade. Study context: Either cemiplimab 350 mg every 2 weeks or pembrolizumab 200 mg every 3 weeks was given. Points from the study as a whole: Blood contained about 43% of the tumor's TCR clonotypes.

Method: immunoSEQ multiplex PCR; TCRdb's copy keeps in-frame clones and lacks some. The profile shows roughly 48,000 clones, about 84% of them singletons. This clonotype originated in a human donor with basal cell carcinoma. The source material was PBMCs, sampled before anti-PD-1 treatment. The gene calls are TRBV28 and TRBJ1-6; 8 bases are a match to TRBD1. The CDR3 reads CASQGDRPLPLHF. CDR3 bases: TGTGCCAGCCAGGGGGACAGGCCATTGCCCCTCCACTTT.